This T cell receptor (beta chain) was sequenced during a study of cytomegalovirus exposure and HLA in healthy donors. The PCR contained 60 Vbeta and 13 Jbeta primers. Here immunoSEQ multiplex PCR was the method, and the copy in TCRdb shows in-frame clones only, minus some. In the table there are around 280,000 clones, about 87% of which are singletons. The CDR3 has 13 amino acids. Trimming took off 1 base at V and 5 bases at J, with 8 bases between the two ends. Germline lookup yields CDR1 SGHRS and CDR2 YFSETQ. Study results and caveats: Available immune exposure information covered CMV serostatus only.

Regarding this clone: The target antigen is unknown.

Sequencing was done on a sample of PBMCs. The receptor was isolated from a woman under 30 in good health and CMV-seronegative. The J gene is TRBJ2-3, the V gene TRBV5-1; D possibly corresponds to TRBD2 (5 bases). CDR3: CASSLISGDTQYF. CDR3 coding DNA: TGCGCCAGCAGCTTGATAAGCGGAGATACGCAGTATTTT.